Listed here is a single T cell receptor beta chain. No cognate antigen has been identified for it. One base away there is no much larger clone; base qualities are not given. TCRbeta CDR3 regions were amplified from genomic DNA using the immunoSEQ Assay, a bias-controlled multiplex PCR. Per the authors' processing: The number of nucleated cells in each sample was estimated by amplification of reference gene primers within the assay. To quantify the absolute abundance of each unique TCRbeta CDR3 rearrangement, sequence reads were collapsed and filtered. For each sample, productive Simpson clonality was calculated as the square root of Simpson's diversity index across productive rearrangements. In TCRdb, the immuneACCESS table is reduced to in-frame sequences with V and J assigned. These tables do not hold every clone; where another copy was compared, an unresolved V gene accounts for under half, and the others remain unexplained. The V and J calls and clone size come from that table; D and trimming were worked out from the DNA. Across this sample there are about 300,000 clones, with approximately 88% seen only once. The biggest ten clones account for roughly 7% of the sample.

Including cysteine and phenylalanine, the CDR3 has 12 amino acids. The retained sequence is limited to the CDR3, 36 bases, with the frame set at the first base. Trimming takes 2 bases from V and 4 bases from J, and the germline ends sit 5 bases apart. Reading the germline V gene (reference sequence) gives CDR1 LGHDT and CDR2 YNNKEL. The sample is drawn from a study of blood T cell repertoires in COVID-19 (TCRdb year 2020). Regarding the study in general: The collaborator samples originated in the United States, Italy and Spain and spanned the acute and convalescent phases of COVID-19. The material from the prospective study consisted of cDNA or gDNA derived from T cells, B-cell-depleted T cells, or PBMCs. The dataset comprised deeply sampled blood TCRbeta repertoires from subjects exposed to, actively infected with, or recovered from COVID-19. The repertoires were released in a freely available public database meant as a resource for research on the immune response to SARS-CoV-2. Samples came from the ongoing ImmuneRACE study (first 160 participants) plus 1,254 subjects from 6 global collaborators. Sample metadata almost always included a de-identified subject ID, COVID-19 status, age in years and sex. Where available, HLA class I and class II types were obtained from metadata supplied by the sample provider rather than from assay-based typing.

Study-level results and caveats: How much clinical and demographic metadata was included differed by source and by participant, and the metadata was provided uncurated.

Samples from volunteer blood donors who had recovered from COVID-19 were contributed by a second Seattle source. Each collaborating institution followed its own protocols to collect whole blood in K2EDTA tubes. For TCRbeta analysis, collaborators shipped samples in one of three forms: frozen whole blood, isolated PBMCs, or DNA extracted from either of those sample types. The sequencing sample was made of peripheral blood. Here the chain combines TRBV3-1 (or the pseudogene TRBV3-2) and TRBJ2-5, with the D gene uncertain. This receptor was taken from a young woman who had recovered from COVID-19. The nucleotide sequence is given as TGTGCCAGCAGCCAAACTGTAGAGACCCAGTACTTC. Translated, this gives CASSQTVETQYF.